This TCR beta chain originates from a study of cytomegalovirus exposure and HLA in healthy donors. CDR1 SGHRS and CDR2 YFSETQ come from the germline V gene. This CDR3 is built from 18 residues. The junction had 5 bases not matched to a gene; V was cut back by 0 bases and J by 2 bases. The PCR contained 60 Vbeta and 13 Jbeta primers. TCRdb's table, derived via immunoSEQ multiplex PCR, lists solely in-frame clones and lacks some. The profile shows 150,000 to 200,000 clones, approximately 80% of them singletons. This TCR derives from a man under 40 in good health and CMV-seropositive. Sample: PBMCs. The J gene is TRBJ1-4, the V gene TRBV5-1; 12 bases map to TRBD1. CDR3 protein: CASSLALGTGGTNEKLFF. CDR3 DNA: TGCGCCAGCAGCTTGGCCCTCGGGACAGGGGGCACTAATGAAAAACTGTTTTTT. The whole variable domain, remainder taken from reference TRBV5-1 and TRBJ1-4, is KAGVTQTPRYLIKTRGQQVTLSCSPISGHRSVSWYQQTPGQGLQFLFEYFSETQRNKGNFPGRFSGRQFSNSRSEMNVSTLELGDSALYLCASSLALGTGGTNEKLFFGSGTQLSVL.